This T cell receptor beta chain was identified in a study of T cell responses to AZD1222 COVID-19 vaccine (dated by TCRdb to the early 2020s). With regard to the full study: Because spike-specific TCR depth and breadth did not differ between the two schedules, AZD1222 recipients who got a second dose at roughly 4 weeks were pooled with those who got a second dose at roughly 12 weeks. Enrollment into the trials was organized by age into subgroups of 18-55, 56-69 and 70-plus years, and those subgroups contained roughly 160, 29 and 62 TCR-sequenced participants, respectively. A total of over 230 trial participants underwent TCR sequencing, of whom 200 to 220 received two doses of AZD1222 and approximately 25 received two doses of the MenACWY control vaccine. What the authors observed across the whole study: Participants were mostly white British, with more females than males. The authors suggested clonal diversity may have been underestimated. Because no day 14 peak-response samples were available, repertoires were characterized only after the peak T cell response. Vaccine-associated CD4 TCRs spanned the whole spike protein, with dominant responses in regions 160-218 and 743-854. The 56-69-year group was small, and its depth increase did not reach significance, likely because of low power. After two AZD1222 doses, spike-specific TCR breadth and depth were significantly higher than at day 0 and than in MenACWY recipients. Reportedly, almost half of the unique spike-specific TCRs recognized epitopes lying outside the regions that are mutated in the B.1.351 and B.1.1.7 variants. Conclusions about previously exposed vaccinees are limited because only a handful of AZD1222 recipients were SARS-CoV-2 seropositive at baseline.

About this clone itself: Its antigen has not been determined. Base qualities were left out, and no much larger clone turns up one base away.

Reading the label with the study, this specimen's time point is: baseline before first vaccination. Vaccinee samples came from UK trials COV001 and COV002, including a single-blind randomized controlled phase 2/3 trial of AZD1222 (ChAdOx1 nCoV-19) in healthy adults. For TCRbeta chain sequencing, PBMC samples from trial participants were taken at day 0 and at day 28 after the second dose. The CDR3 regions of human TCRbeta chains were subjected to immunosequencing. In the original analysis: TCRs in the repertoires were compared against a reference library of SARS-CoV-2-specific TCRs that had been generated with the MIRA antigen-specificity platform. Breadth was defined as the fraction of unique TCRs that were SARS-CoV-2-associated. Depth was defined as the fraction of total T cells that were SARS-CoV-2-associated. Using the MIRA data, each spike-specific TCR was mapped to the spike region that the TCR reacts to and placed in a CD4 or CD8 class. Log10-transformed breadth and depth values were compared by one-way ANOVA with Sidak's multiple comparisons tests. The clones in this table, taken by TCRdb from immuneACCESS, are in-frame only. Not every clone is retained; where verified, under half of the shortfall comes from an unresolved V gene, and the cause of the rest is unknown. V, J and clone size are taken as reported in that table, and D and trimming were inferred from the DNA itself. The sample yields more than 150,000 clones; about 90% were counted once. Roughly 6% of the sample lies in the top ten.

The CDR3 runs 18 amino acids, cysteine and phenylalanine included. Here the CDR3 DNA is all that survives: 54 bases in frame from base 1. CDR1 and CDR2 (SEHNR, FQNEAQ) derive from the germline V gene (reference sequence). V and J are trimmed by 1 base and 0 bases, and the gene matches miss 8 bases of the junction. The sample here was peripheral blood, taken on day 0 of AZD1222 vaccination. The clonotype was recovered from an adult in good health. Recombination linked TRBV7-9 to TRBJ2-5, and 10 junctional nucleotides match TRBD2. CDR3 region: CASSLGSWTSGNQETQYF. The DNA sequence is given as TGTGCCAGCAGCTTAGGCTCCTGGACTAGCGGAAACCAAGAGACCCAGTACTTC.